Presented here are 20 T cell receptor beta chains from one specimen sequenced in a study of T cell responses to AZD1222 COVID-19 vaccine. TCRdb's copy holds only in-frame clones and misses some; the assay was immunoSEQ multiplex PCR. The table records fewer than 120,000 clones, approximately 90% of them present only once. Sequenced material: peripheral blood, taken 28 days after the second AZD1222 dose. These receptors were collected from an adult who received the AZD1222 COVID-19 vaccine.

Here the CDR3 reads CASSVVAGGLDTQYF. CDR3 sequence (DNA): TGTGCCAGCAGCGTAGTGGCGGGGGGGTTAGATACGCAGTATTTT. The chain has TRBV9 and TRBJ2-3; 9 nucleotides line up with TRBD2. V lost 0 bases to trimming and J lost 5 bases; unmatched junction nucleotides: 4. CDR1 and CDR2 from the germline V gene are SGDLS and YYNGEE. This CDR3 is built from 15 residues.

The rearrangement uses TRBV19 and TRBJ1-5, with D maybe TRBD1 (5 bases). Trimming removed 5 bases from V and 5 bases from J, with 7 bases in between. Per germline, CDR1 LNHDA and CDR2 SQIVND (reference sequence). The CDR3 is 12 residues long. The CDR3 here is CASSGGDQPQHF. CDR3 nucleotide sequence: TGTGCCAGTAGTGGGGGTGATCAGCCCCAGCATTTT.

The chain joins TRBV19 to TRBJ2-1, with 12 bases that match TRBD1. Looked up from germline, CDR1 is LNHDA and CDR2 is SQIVND (reference sequence). V was pared by 5 bases and J by 7 bases, with 12 bases of the junction left unmatched. The CDR3 sequence is 17 residues long. This CDR3 is CASSLNPGQGARNEQFF. Written as DNA, the CDR3 is TGTGCCAGTAGTTTGAACCCGGGACAGGGGGCGCGGAATGAGCAGTTCTTC.

The chain combines TRBV7-9 with TRBJ1-5; D uncertain. Germline V CDR1 and CDR2: SEHNR, FQNEAQ (reference sequence). The CDR3 sequence is 14 residues long. V lost 10 bases, J lost 4 bases, and 17 bases lay in between. The CDR3 protein is CATARDGGNQPQHF. The CDR3 DNA reads TGTGCCACGGCCCGGGATGGCGGGAATCAGCCCCAGCATTTT.

This clone occurred once. This rearrangement joins TRBV5-1 to TRBJ2-7, with TRBD1 identical over 7 bases. CDR3 size: 14 residues. Germline V gene sequence: CDR1 SGHRS, CDR2 YFSETQ. V dropped 6 bases and J dropped 0; count of bases not matched to a gene: 6. CDR3 in DNA: TGCGCCAGCATGCCGGGACAGAGCTCCTACGAGCAGTACTTC. Its translation is CASMPGQSSYEQYF.

This sequence joins TRBV7-9 and TRBJ2-7; 8 positions agree with TRBD1. There are 15 residues in the CDR3. V lost 5 bases, J lost 3 bases, and 9 bases stayed unmatched. The V gene's germline CDR1 is SEHNR and CDR2 FQNEAQ (reference sequence). The CDR3, as DNA: TGTGCCAGCAGCAAAGGGACAGGAGAAAACTACGAGCAGTACTTC. Protein sequence: CASSKGTGENYEQYF.

V usage is TRBV9 and J usage is TRBJ2-2; D not resolved. The CDR3 runs to 13 residues. V lost 0 bases to trimming and J lost 7 bases, with 7 bases between them. Per germline, CDR1 SGDLS and CDR2 YYNGEE. This CDR3 is CASSVVMNGELFF. CDR3 nucleotide sequence: TGTGCCAGCAGCGTAGTCATGAACGGGGAGCTGTTTTTT.

This clone was detected once. V usage is TRBV27 and J usage is TRBJ1-6, with D hard to call. V lost 5 bases to trimming and J lost 7 bases, with 15 bases between them. Germline V gene lookup returns CDR1 MNHEY and CDR2 SMNVEV (reference sequence). The CDR3 runs 15 residues. Here the CDR3 reads CASSPPGRHNSPLHF. In DNA form, the CDR3 reads TGTGCCAGCAGTCCACCGGGCAGGCACAATTCACCCCTCCACTTT.

The chain joins TRBV27 to TRBJ2-7, with unresolved D. Germline V CDR1 and CDR2: MNHEY, SMNVEV (reference sequence). V shed 6 bases and J shed 6 bases, with 15 bases lying between them. CDR3 length: 13 residues. The CDR3 coding sequence is TGTGCCAGCAGCCCGACGCAATCCGCCGAGCAGTACTTC. Translated, it gives CASSPTQSAEQYF.

The chain carries TRBV6-5 and TRBJ2-2; D might be TRBD1 (5 bases). Germline V gives CDR1 MNHEY, CDR2 SVGAGI. The CDR3 has 14 amino acids. Trimming shortened V by 6 bases and J by 8 bases, and 16 bases separated the two germline ends. CDR3 sequence: CASRSPGFSGELFF. The CDR3 DNA is TGTGCCAGCAGGTCCCCAGGGTTTTCGGGGGAGCTGTTTTTT.

The V and J genes are TRBV12-5 and TRBJ2-2, with D tentatively TRBD2 (6 bases). Trimming shortened V by 3 bases and J by 7 bases, and 12 bases separated the two germline ends. CDR3 size: 14 residues. Looked up from germline, CDR1 is LGHNT and CDR2 is FRNRAP. The CDR3 spells CASGFLTSFGELFF. CDR3 nucleotide sequence: TGTGCTAGTGGTTTCTTAACTAGCTTCGGGGAGCTGTTTTTT.

This rearrangement joins TRBV19 to TRBJ2-7, with 7 bases lining up with TRBD2. Trimming took 3 bases from V and 0 from J; bases not matched to a gene: 11. The CDR3 runs to 17 residues. Germline values: CDR1 LNHDA, CDR2 SQIVND (reference sequence). CDR3 in DNA: TGTGCCAGTAGTATTCACATCGGGGGGAGAAGCTCCTACGAGCAGTACTTC. Translated: CASSIHIGGRSSYEQYF.

This clone was counted once. V usage is TRBV4-2 and J usage is TRBJ2-2; TRBD2 matches at 9 bases. Germline CDR1 is LGHNA and CDR2 is YNFKEQ. There are 16 residues in the CDR3. V lost 4 bases to trimming and J lost 7 bases; unmatched junction nucleotides: 10. CDR3 amino acids: CASSPRLAGWGGELFF. For the CDR3, the DNA is TGTGCCAGCAGCCCCCGGCTAGCGGGGTGGGGCGGGGAGCTGTTTTTT.

The rearrangement uses TRBV19 and TRBJ1-2; no clear D gene. CDR1 and CDR2 from the germline V gene are LNHDA and SQIVND (reference sequence). The CDR3 consists of 15 residues. Trimming shortened V by 5 bases and J by 4 bases, and 17 bases separated the two germline ends. This CDR3 reads CASSVALSWGYGYTF. The CDR3 region has the DNA TGTGCCAGTAGTGTCGCCTTGAGTTGGGGCTATGGCTACACCTTC.

This clone was seen more than once but under ten times. This chain joins TRBV18 and TRBJ1-2, with a possible D match to TRBD1 (6 bases). The CDR3 length is 14 residues. V was trimmed by 1 base and J by 4 bases, leaving 10 bases between them. Germline V gene data show CDR1 as KGHSH and CDR2 as LQKENI. In DNA, the CDR3 is TGTGCCAGCTCACCACAGGACAGCCCCTATGGCTACACCTTC. Its translation: CASSPQDSPYGYTF.

This CDR3 is CASSSGLAGAQNTGELFF. The CDR3 DNA reads as TGTGCCAGCAGTTCCGGACTAGCGGGAGCTCAGAACACCGGGGAGCTGTTTTTT. This chain joins TRBV27 and TRBJ2-2; 13 bases match TRBD2. Per the germline V gene, CDR1 is MNHEY and CDR2 is SMNVEV (reference sequence). J was trimmed by 1 base and V by 4 bases; bases with no gene match: 6. This CDR3 is built from 18 residues.

The chain combines TRBV5-6 with TRBJ2-1; TRBD1 matches at 7 bases. Germline CDR1 and CDR2: SGHDT and YYEEEE. After removal of 4 bases from V and 7 bases from J, the junction contained 5 bases not matched to a gene. The CDR3 loop spans 13 amino acids. In DNA form, the CDR3 reads TGTGCCAGCAGCCGGACAGGCACGAATGAGCAGTTCTTC. It specifies CASSRTGTNEQFF.

This sequence joins TRBV6-1 and TRBJ2-4; 10 nucleotides match TRBD2. There are 17 residues in the CDR3. Trimming removed 1 base from V and 2 bases from J; junction bases left unmatched: 5. Looked up from germline, CDR1 is MNHNS and CDR2 is SASEGT. The CDR3 loop is CASSEVQRGGTKNIQYF. The DNA of the CDR3 is TGTGCCAGCAGTGAAGTACAGCGGGGGGGCACCAAAAACATTCAGTACTTC.

The chain links TRBV19 to TRBJ1-4, with D hard to call. Germline V gene data show CDR1 as LNHDA and CDR2 as SQIVND (reference sequence). The CDR3 runs to 10 residues. Trimming took 6 bases from V and 13 from J, leaving 9 bases between them. The CDR3 region is CASRGGILFF. CDR3 nucleotide sequence: TGTGCCAGTAGAGGCGGTATACTGTTTTTT. Full variable domain (remainder filled in from reference TRBV19 and TRBJ1-4): DGGITQSPKYLFRKEGQNVTLSCEQNLNHDAMYWYRQDPGQGLRLIYYSQIVNDFQKGDIAEGYSVSREKKESFPLTVTSAQKNPTAFYLCASRGGILFFGSGTQLSVL.

V is TRBV6-5 and J is TRBJ2-7, with D perhaps assigned TRBD1 or TRBD2 (5 bases each). V lost 8 bases and J lost 3, with 11 bases in between. The CDR3 covers 12 residues. Germline CDR1 is MNHEY and CDR2 is SVGAGI. CDR3 amino acids: CASEGTLYEQYF. The CDR3 region has the DNA TGTGCCAGCGAAGGGACGCTCTACGAGCAGTACTTC.